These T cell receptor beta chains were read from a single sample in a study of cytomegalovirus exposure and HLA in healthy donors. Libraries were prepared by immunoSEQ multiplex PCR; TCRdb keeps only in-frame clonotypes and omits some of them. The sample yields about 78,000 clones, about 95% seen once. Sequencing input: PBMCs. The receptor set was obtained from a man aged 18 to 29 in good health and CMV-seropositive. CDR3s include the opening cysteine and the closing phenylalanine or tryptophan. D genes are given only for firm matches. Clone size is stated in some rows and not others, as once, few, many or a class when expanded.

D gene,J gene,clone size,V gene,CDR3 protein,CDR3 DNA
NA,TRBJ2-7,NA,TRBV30,CAWSVPGYSSSYEQYF,TGTGCCTGGAGTGTACCAGGCTACAGCTCTTCCTACGAGCAGTACTTC
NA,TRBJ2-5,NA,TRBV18,CACRVSGGQETQYF,TGTGCCTGCCGCGTGAGTGGAGGTCAAGAGACCCAGTACTTC
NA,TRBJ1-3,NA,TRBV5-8,CASSLLPADYSGNTIYF,TGTGCCAGCAGCCTACTTCCGGCGGATTACTCTGGAAACACCATATATTTT
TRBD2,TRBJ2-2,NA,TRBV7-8,CASSLVLAGNTGELFF,TGTGCCAGCAGCTTAGTCCTAGCGGGGAACACCGGGGAGCTGTTTTTT
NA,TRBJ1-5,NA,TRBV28,CASSLGQGNQPQHF,TGTGCCAGCAGTTTAGGGCAGGGGAATCAGCCCCAGCATTTT
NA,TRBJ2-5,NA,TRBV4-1,CASSPLMYQETQYF,TGCGCCAGCAGCCCGCTAATGTACCAAGAGACCCAGTACTTC
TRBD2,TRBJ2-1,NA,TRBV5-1,CASSPRTSGRSSYNEQFF,TGCGCCAGCAGCCCCAGGACTAGCGGGAGGAGCTCCTACAATGAGCAGTTCTTC
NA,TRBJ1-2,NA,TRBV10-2,CASSDNNYGYTF,TGCGCCAGCAGTGATAATAACTATGGCTACACCTTC
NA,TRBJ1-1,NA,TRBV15,CATSSPRDSPNTEAFF,TGTGCCACCAGCTCTCCACGGGACTCTCCGAACACTGAAGCTTTCTTT
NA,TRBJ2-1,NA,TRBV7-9,CASSFVRGMGYNEQFF,TGTGCCAGCAGCTTTGTAAGAGGGATGGGTTATAATGAGCAGTTCTTC
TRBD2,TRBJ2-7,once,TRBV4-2,CASSQTRDYSYEQYF,TGTGCCAGCAGCCAGACCCGGGACTACTCCTACGAGCAGTACTTC
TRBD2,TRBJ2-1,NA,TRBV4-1,CASSQRQKLAGGFGDEQFF,TGCGCCAGCAGCCAACGCCAAAAGCTAGCGGGAGGTTTTGGGGATGAGCAGTTCTTC
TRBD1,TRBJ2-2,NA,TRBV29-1,CSVEDRGYTGELFF,TGCAGCGTTGAGGACAGGGGATACACCGGGGAGCTGTTTTTT
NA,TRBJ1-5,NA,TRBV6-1,CASSLRQVGQPQHF,TGTGCCAGCAGCCTTCGACAGGTAGGCCAGCCCCAGCATTTT
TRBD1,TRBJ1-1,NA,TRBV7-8,CASSEDRGDFTEAFF,TGTGCCAGCAGCGAGGACAGGGGCGATTTCACTGAAGCTTTCTTT
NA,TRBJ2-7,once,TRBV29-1,CSVEVDSNSYEQYF,TGCAGCGTTGAAGTGGACAGTAACTCCTACGAGCAGTACTTC
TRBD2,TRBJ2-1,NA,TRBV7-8,CASSLVNLAGGRNEQFF,TGTGCCAGCAGCTTAGTAAATCTAGCGGGAGGTCGGAATGAGCAGTTCTTC
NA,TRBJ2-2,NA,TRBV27,CASSLAVFYGSNTGELFF,TGTGCCAGCAGCTTGGCCGTCTTTTACGGGAGCAACACCGGGGAGCTGTTTTTT
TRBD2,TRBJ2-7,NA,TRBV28,CASSAPGTSGDYEQYF,TGTGCCAGCAGTGCCCCCGGGACTAGCGGGGATTACGAGCAGTACTTC
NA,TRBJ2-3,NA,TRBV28,CASSLWGEGTDTQYF,TGTGCCAGCAGTTTATGGGGGGAGGGCACAGATACGCAGTATTTT
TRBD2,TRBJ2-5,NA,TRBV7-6,CASSLLAGGQETQYF,TGTGCCAGCAGCTTACTAGCGGGGGGGCAAGAGACCCAGTACTTC
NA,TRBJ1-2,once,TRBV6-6,CASSYSPVYGYTF,TGTGCCAGCAGTTACTCGCCAGTTTATGGCTACACCTTC
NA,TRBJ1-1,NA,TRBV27,CASSFQVHTEAFF,TGTGCCAGCAGTTTTCAGGTGCACACTGAAGCTTTCTTT
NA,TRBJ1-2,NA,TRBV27,CASSLSVGIPYGYTF,TGTGCCAGCAGTTTATCGGTCGGGATTCCTTATGGCTACACCTTC
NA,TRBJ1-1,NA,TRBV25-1,CASRQTGLNTEAFF,TGTGCCAGCAGGCAAACAGGGTTGAACACTGAAGCTTTCTTT
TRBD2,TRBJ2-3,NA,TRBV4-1,CASSQEGAGIWSTDTQYF,TGCGCCAGCAGCCAAGAGGGAGCGGGGATTTGGAGCACAGATACGCAGTATTTT
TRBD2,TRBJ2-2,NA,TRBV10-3,CAISEILAGANGELFF,TGTGCCATCAGTGAGATCCTAGCGGGAGCGAACGGGGAGCTGTTTTTT
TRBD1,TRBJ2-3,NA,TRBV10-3,CAIRKTGHHTDTQYF,TGTGCCATCAGGAAGACAGGGCACCACACAGATACGCAGTATTTT
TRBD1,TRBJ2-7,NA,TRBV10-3,CAIRKQGSGYEQYF,TGTGCCATCAGGAAACAGGGGAGCGGCTACGAGCAGTACTTC
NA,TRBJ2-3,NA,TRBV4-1,CASSPGVPNQARTDTQYF,TGCGCCAGCAGCCCGGGGGTCCCCAATCAGGCCCGCACAGATACGCAGTATTTT
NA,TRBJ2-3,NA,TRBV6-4,CASSGRTDSTDTQYF,TGTGCCAGCAGTGGAAGGACAGATAGCACAGATACGCAGTATTTT
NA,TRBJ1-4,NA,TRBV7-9,CASSFGEKLFF,TGTGCCAGCAGCTTCGGTGAAAAACTGTTTTTT
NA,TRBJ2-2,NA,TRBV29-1,CSVERVGGGSGELFF,TGCAGCGTTGAACGTGTCGGTGGAGGTTCCGGGGAGCTGTTTTTT
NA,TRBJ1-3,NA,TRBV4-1,CASSQDVTAGSGNTIYF,TGCGCCAGCAGCCAAGACGTGACAGCAGGCTCTGGAAACACCATATATTTT
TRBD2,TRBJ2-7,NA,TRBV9,CASKGTSGMGEQYF,TGTGCCAGCAAGGGGACTAGCGGGATGGGTGAGCAGTACTTC
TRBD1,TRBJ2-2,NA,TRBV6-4,CASSPTGGNTGELFF,TGTGCCAGCAGTCCTACAGGGGGCAACACCGGGGAGCTGTTTTTT
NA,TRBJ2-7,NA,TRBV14,CASSQVRSFYEQYF,TGTGCCAGCAGCCAAGTCCGGTCGTTCTACGAGCAGTACTTC
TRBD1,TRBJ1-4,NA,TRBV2,CASSGQGGNEKLFF,TGTGCCAGCAGTGGGCAGGGGGGCAATGAAAAACTGTTTTTT
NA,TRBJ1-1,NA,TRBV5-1,CASRGAGDTEAFF,TGCGCCAGCCGGGGGGCAGGGGATACTGAAGCTTTCTTT
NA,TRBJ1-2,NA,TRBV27,CASSPPGISYGYTF,TGTGCCAGCAGTCCCCCGGGGATAAGCTATGGCTACACCTTC
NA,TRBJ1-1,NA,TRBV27,CASSLSQMNTEAFF,TGTGCCAGCAGTTTAAGTCAGATGAACACTGAAGCTTTCTTT
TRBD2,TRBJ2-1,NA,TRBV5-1,CASSLVRREGNNEQFF,TGCGCCAGCAGCTTGGTTAGGCGGGAGGGAAATAATGAGCAGTTCTTC
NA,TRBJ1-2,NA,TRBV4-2,CASSPEQGGDYGYTF,TGTGCCAGCAGCCCGGAACAGGGTGGAGACTATGGCTACACCTTC
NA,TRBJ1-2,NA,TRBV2,CASGGGHYGYTF,TGTGCCAGCGGAGGTGGACACTATGGCTACACCTTC
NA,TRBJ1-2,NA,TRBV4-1,CASSQVQGYGYTF,TGCGCCAGCAGCCAAGTTCAGGGGTATGGCTACACCTTC
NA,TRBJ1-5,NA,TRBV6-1,CASRQWSNQPQHF,TGTGCCAGCAGACAGTGGAGCAATCAGCCCCAGCATTTT
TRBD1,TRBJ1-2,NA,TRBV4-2,CASSQDQGQGAYGYTF,TGTGCCAGCAGCCAAGATCAGGGACAGGGGGCTTATGGCTACACCTTC
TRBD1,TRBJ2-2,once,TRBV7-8,CASRSRSGQGMVSGELFF,TGTGCCAGCAGATCTCGAAGCGGACAGGGTATGGTGTCCGGGGAGCTGTTTTTT
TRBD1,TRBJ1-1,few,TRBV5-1,CASSSPGTGVKGTEAFF,TGCGCCAGCAGCTCCCCCGGGACAGGGGTAAAGGGCACTGAAGCTTTCTTT
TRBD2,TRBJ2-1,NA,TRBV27,CASSGPSGGAGEGDEQFF,TGTGCCAGCAGTGGCCCCTCGGGCGGAGCGGGAGAGGGCGATGAGCAGTTCTTC
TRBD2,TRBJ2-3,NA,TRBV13,CASSPAFGSGRVSDTQYF,TGTGCCAGCAGCCCGGCCTTTGGGAGCGGGAGGGTGTCAGATACGCAGTATTTT
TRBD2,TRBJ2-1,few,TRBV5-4,CASSVKAGTDEQFF,TGTGCCAGCAGCGTGAAAGCGGGAACCGATGAGCAGTTCTTC
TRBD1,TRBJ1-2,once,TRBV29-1,CSVRERDRGQGTNYGYTF,TGCAGCGTCCGGGAAAGGGACAGGGGGCAAGGGACTAACTATGGCTACACCTTC
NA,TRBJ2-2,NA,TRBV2,CASGRRGNTGELFF,TGTGCCAGCGGGAGGCGGGGGAACACCGGGGAGCTGTTTTTT
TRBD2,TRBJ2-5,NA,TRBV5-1,CASSLVPSGREEETQYF,TGCGCCAGCAGCTTGGTCCCTAGCGGGAGGGAAGAAGAGACCCAGTACTTC
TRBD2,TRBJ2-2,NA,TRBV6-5,CASSYSGGGLTRELFF,TGTGCCAGCAGTTACTCGGGCGGGGGACTCACCCGGGAGCTGTTTTTT
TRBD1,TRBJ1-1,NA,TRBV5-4,CASSQDRGWAFF,TGTGCCAGCAGCCAGGACAGGGGGTGGGCTTTCTTT
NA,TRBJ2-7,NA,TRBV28,CASSSWGRSSYEQYF,TGTGCCAGCAGTTCCTGGGGCAGGAGCTCCTACGAGCAGTACTTC
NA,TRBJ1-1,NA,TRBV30,CAWSATGLNTEAFF,TGTGCCTGGAGCGCGACAGGCCTGAACACTGAAGCTTTCTTT